The entry that follows covers one TCR beta chain sequence. Profiled with immunoSEQ multiplex PCR; TCRdb holds only in-frame clones, not every one. The profile shows around 1,900,000 clones, about 93% of them singletons. Germline CDR1 is MDHEN and CDR2 is SYDVKM. This CDR3 comprises 14 residues. Terminally differentiated effector memory CD45RA+ cells were excluded by CCR7 positive selection of CD45RO-negative cells. This record belongs to a study of shared clonotypes between healthy human individuals. V and J are TRBV28 and TRBJ2-3, with 7 bases lining up with TRBD1. The sequenced material came from naive CD8+ T cells from PBMCs. This TCR derives from a man aged 18-30 years in good health. Some clones in this sample may be carry-over from other donors' samples. CDR3 loop: CALKQGTVTDTQYF. DNA of the CDR3: TGTGCACTAAAACAGGGGACGGTCACAGATACGCAGTATTTT.